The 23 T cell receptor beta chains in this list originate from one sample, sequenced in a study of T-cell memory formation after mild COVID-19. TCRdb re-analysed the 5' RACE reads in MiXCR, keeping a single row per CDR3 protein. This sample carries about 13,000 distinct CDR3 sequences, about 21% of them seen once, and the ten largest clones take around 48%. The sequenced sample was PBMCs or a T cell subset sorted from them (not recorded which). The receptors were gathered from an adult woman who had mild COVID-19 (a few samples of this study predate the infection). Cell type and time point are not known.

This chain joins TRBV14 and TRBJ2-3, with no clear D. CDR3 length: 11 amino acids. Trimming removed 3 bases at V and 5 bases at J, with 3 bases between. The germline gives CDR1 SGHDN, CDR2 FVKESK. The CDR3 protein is CASSQRDTQYF. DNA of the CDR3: TGTGCCAGCAGCCAGAGAGATACGCAGTATTTT.

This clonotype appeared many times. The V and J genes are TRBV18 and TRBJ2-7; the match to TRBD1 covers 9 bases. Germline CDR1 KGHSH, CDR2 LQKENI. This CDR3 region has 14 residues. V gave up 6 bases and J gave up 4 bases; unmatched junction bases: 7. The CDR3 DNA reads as TGTGCCAGCTCGCGAAGGGACAGGGTATACGAGCAGTACTTC. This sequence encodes CASSRRDRVYEQYF. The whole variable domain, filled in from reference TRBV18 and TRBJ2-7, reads NAGVMQNPRHLVRRRGQEARLRCSPMKGHSHVYWYRQLPEEGLKFMVYLQKENIIDESGMPKERFSAEFPKEGPSILRIQQVVRGDSAAYFCASSRRDRVYEQYFGPGTRLTVT.

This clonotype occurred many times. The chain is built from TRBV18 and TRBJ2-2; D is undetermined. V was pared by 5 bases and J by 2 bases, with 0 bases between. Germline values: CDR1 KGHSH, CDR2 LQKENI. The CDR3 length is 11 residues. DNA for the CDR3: TGTGCCAGCTCAAACACCGGGGAGCTGTTTTTT. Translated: CASSNTGELFF.

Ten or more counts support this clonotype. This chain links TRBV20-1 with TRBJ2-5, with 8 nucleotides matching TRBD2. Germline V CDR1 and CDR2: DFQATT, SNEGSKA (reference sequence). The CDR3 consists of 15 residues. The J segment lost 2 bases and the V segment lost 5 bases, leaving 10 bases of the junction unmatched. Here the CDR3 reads CSAAVTGTRQETQYF. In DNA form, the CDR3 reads TGCAGTGCTGCCGTCACCGGGACTAGGCAAGAGACCCAGTACTTC.

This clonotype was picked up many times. The CDR3: CSAREGSINQPQHF. CDR3 in DNA: TGCAGTGCTAGAGAAGGGAGTATCAATCAGCCCCAGCATTTT. The V and J genes are TRBV20-1 and TRBJ1-5; D not certain. Trimming took off 0 bases at V and 3 bases at J, with 9 bases between the two ends. In germline, CDR1 is DFQATT, CDR2 SNEGSKA (reference sequence). CDR3 length: 14 amino acids.

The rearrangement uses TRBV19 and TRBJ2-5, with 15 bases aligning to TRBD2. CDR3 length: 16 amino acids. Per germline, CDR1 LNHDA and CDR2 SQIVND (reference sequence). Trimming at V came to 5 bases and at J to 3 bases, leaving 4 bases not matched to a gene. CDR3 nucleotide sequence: TGTGCCAGTAGTGGACTAGCGGGAGGGCCTGAAGAGACCCAGTACTTC. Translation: CASSGLAGGPEETQYF.

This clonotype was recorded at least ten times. The DNA for the CDR3 is TGTGCCAGTAGTACACTAGCGGGAGCCTACAATGAGCAGTTCTTC. Its translation is CASSTLAGAYNEQFF. The chain carries TRBV19 and TRBJ2-1; 11 bases line up with TRBD2. In germline, CDR1 is LNHDA, CDR2 SQIVND (reference sequence). This CDR3 contains 15 residues. Trimming at V came to 4 bases and at J to 2 bases, leaving 1 base not matched to a gene.

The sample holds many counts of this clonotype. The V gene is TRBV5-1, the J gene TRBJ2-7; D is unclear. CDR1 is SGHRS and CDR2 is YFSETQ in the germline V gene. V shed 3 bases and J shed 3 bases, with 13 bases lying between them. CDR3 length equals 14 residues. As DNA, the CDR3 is TGCGCCAGCAGCTCCTCTGGTAGCCGCTACGAGCAGTACTTC. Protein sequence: CASSSSGSRYEQYF.

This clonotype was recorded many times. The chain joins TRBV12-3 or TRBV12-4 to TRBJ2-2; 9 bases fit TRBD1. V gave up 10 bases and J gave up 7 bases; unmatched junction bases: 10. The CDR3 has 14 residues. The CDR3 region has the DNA TGTGCCACCCTCGGACAGGGGACGGTCGGGGAGCTGTTTTTT. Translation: CATLGQGTVGELFF.

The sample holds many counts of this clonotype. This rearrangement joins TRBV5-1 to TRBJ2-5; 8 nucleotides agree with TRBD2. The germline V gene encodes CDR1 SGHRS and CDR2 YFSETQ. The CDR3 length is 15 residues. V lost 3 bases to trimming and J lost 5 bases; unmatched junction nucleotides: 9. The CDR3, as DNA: TGCGCCAGCAGCTCTCCAGCGGGAGATCTGGAGACCCAGTACTTC. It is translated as CASSSPAGDLETQYF.

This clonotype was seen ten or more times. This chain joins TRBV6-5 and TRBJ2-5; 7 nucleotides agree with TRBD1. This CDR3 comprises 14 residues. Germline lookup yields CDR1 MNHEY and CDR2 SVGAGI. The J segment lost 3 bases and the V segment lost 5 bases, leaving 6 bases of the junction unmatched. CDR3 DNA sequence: TGTGCCAGCAGTGACGGGACAGTAAAAGAGACCCAGTACTTC. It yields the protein CASSDGTVKETQYF.

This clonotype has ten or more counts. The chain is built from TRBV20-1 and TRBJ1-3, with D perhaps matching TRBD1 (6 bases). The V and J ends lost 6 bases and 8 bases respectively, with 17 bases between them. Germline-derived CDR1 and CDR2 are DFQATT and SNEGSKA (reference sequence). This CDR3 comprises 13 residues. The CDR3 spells CSARGRSADTIYF. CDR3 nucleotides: TGCAGTGCCAGGGGACGGAGCGCGGACACCATATATTTT.

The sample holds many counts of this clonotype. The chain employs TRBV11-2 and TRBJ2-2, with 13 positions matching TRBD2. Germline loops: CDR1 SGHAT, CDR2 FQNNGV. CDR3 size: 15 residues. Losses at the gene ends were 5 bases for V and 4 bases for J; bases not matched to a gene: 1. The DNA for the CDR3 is TGTGCCAGCAGCCGGACTAGCGGGAGCACCGGGGAGCTGTTTTTT. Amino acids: CASSRTSGSTGELFF.

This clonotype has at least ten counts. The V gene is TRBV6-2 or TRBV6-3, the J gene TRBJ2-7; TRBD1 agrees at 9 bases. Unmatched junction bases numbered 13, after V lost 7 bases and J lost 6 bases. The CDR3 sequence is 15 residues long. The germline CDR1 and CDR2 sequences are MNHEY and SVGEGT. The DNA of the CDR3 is TGTGCCAGCACCCCAGGGGGACAGGGAAGGTCCGAGCAGTACTTC. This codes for CASTPGGQGRSEQYF.

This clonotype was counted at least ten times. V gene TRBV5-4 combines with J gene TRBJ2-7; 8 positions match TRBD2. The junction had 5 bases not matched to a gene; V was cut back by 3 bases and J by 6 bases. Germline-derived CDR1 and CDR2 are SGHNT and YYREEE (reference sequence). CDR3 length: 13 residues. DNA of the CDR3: TGTGCCAGCAGCTCACGGGGACTAGTCGAGCAGTACTTC. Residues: CASSSRGLVEQYF.

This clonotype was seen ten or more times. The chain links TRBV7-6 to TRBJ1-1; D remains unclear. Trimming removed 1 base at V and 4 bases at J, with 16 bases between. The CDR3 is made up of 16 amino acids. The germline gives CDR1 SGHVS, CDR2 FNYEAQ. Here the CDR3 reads CASSLGNRGSVTEAFF. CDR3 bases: TGTGCCAGCAGCTTAGGGAATCGGGGATCGGTCACTGAAGCTTTCTTT.

The CDR3 loop reads CASSPQTGVGEQFF. The CDR3 DNA is TGTGCCAGCAGTCCACAGACAGGGGTGGGTGAGCAGTTCTTC. The chain uses TRBV12-3 or TRBV12-4 and TRBJ2-1, with 8 bases aligning to TRBD1. With V trimmed by 5 bases and J by 9 bases, 9 bases remained unmatched. CDR3 size: 14 residues.

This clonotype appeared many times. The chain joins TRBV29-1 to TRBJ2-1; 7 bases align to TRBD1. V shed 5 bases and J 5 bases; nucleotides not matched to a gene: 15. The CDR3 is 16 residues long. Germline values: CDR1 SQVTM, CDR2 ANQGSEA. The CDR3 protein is CSVQPEGARGDNEQFF. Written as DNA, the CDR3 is TGCAGCGTTCAACCCGAGGGGGCCCGAGGAGACAATGAGCAGTTCTTC.

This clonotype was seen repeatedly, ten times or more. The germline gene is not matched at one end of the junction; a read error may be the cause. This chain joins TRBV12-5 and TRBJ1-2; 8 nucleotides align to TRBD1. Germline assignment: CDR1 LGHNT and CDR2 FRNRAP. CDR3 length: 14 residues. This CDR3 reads CASARGQGRPLGAF. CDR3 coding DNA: TGTGCTAGTGCCCGCGGACAGGGTAGGCCCCTTGGAGCCTTC.

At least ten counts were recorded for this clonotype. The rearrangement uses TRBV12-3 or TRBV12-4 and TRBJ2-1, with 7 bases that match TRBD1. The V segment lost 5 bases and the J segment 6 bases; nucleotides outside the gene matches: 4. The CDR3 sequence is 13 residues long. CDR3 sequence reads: CASSPGQANEQFF. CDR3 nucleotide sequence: TGTGCCAGCAGTCCTGGACAGGCCAATGAGCAGTTCTTC.

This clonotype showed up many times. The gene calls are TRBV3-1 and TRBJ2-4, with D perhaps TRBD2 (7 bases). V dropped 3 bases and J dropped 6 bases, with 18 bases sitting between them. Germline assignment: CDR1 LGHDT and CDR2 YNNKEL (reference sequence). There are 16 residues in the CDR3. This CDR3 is CASSQLGGGPSNIQYF. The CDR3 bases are TGTGCCAGCAGCCAGTTGGGAGGGGGGCCATCAAACATTCAGTACTTC. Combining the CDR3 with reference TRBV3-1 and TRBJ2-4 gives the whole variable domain DTAVSQTPKYLVTQMGNDKSIKCEQNLGHDTMYWYKQDSKKFLKIMFSYNNKELIINETVPNRFSPKSPDKAHLNLHINSLELGDSAVYFCASSQLGGGPSNIQYFGAGTRLSVL.

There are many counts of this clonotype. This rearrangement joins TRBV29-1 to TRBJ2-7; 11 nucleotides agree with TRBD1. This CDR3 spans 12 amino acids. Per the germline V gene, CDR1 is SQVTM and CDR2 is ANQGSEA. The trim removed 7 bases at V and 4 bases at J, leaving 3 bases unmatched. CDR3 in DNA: TGCAGCGCAGGACAGGGGGCATACGAGCAGTACTTC. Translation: CSAGQGAYEQYF.

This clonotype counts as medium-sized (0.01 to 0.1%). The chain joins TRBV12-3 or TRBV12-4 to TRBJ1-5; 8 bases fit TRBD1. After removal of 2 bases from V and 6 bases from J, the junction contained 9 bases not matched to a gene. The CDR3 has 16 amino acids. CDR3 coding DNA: TGTGCCAGCAGTTTAACGACAGGGGTGGGGTTTCAGCCCCAGCATTTT. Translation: CASSLTTGVGFQPQHF.